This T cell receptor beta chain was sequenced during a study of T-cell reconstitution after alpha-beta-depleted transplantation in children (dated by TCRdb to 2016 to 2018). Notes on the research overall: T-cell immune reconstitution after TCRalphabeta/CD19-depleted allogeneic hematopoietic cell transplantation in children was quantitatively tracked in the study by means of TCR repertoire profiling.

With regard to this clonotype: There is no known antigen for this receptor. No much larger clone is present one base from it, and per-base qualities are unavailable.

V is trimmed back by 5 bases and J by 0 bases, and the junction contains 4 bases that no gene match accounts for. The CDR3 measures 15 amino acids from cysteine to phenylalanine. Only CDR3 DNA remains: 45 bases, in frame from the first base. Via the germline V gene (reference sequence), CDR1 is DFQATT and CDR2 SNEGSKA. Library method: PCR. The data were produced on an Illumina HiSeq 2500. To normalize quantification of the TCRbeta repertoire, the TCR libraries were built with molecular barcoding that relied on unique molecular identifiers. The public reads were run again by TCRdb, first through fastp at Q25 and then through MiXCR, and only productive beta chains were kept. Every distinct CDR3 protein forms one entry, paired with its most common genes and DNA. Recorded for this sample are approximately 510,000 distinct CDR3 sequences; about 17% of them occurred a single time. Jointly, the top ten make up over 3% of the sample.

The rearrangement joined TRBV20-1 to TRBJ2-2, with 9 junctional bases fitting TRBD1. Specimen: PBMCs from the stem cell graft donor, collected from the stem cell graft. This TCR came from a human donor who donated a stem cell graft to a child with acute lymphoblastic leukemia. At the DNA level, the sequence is TGCAGTGCTCCAACAGGGGGCACGAACACCGGGGAGCTGTTTTTT. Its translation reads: CSAPTGGTNTGELFF.